The TCR beta chain under discussion was sequenced for a study of Graves' ophthalmopathy and Graves' hyperthyroidism (dated by TCRdb to between 2017 and 2018). Turning to the overall study: Peripheral blood was collected at initial diagnosis, prior to any treatment. TCR beta repertoire signatures were used to distinguish Graves' ophthalmopathy from Graves' hyperthyroidism and to predict progression to ophthalmopathy. In total, approximately 140 blood samples were TCR-sequenced: 40 to 45 ophthalmopathy, some 72 hyperthyroidism and approximately 17 hyperthyroidism-to-ophthalmopathy patients. To explore V-J signatures that separate ophthalmopathy from hyperthyroidism, a discovery set of 100 patients was enrolled, consisting of more than 40 with ophthalmopathy and 55 to 65 with stable hyperthyroidism. For independent validation, a separate cohort was made up of approximately 18 hyperthyroidism patients plus 17 patients who later progressed from hyperthyroidism to ophthalmopathy. T-cell repertoires of thyroid tissue and blood were compared in 5 or 6 hyperthyroidism patients. Once sampling was done, hyperthyroidism patients were given methimazole at a starting dose of 30 mg daily, while ophthalmopathy patients were given high-dose intravenous methylprednisolone.

Results and caveats for the whole study, not just this receptor: In cross-validation, the 13-signature model distinguished ophthalmopathy from stable hyperthyroidism with around 90% sensitivity and over 81% specificity, while in the test set the corresponding values were roughly 80% and 75%. No statistical method was used to predetermine the sample size, and group allocation was not hidden from the investigators. In validation, the model predicted ophthalmopathy progression with 55% to 71% sensitivity and around 72% specificity; roughly 11 predicted patients were CT-confirmed with GO in a median of approximately 6.5 months. Among expanded thyroid clonotypes with frequency above 0.001, most also showed up in blood, which suggests that blood repertoires may reflect the thyroid immune response.

Ophthalmopathy patients had moderately to severely active disease, Clinical Activity Score of at least 3, NOSPECS grade of at least 4, and disease duration under 3 months. Anyone with other autoimmune diseases, uncontrolled infections, pregnancy or lactation was excluded from the study. Diagnosis relied on clinical symptoms, serum thyroxine, TRAb, thyroid ultrasound and orbital computed tomography. Ficoll-Paque density gradient centrifugation was used to isolate PBMCs from about 10 ml of fresh peripheral blood. Total RNA was extracted with Trizol reagent and quality-checked on an Agilent 2100 Bioanalyzer. In regard to this clonotype: Its binding antigen is unknown. The record has no base qualities; no much larger clone is one base away.

Reading the germline V gene gives CDR1 LGHNA and CDR2 YNFKEQ. There are 18 amino acids in the CDR3, from cysteine to phenylalanine inclusive. The sequence is cut down to CDR3 DNA, 54 bases in frame from base 1. Clipping removes 0 bases from V and 0 bases from J, with 7 as the unmatched junction base count. For repertoire sequencing, TCR beta CDR3 regions were amplified from RNA transcripts. The first round was an RT-PCR using HTBI primers with the Qiagen OneStep RT-PCR kit, and this first round was followed by a second-round multiplex PCR, then size selection and purification. Libraries were sequenced paired-end with 100 bp reads on an Illumina HiSeq2000. In the source study's methods: SOAPnuke was used for read processing, and reads with adapters, uncalled bases, a mean Phred below 15, or no exact constant-primer or identifier match were discarded. COPE v1.2.5 was used to merge high-quality paired reads. Each unique nucleotide sequence was treated as a clonotype, and MiTCR v1.1 was used to align the clonotypes to the IMGT TRB V, D and J references. Only V-J combinations with frequency above 0.0001 were analysed, covering over 99% of repertoires. For each V-J combination, a TCR clonal expansion and chaos score was defined as F50 clonal expansion divided by the chaos observed in the TCRdist matrix. Features were reduced by Welch's t-statistics and random forest to around 14 V-J combinations, which fed a naive Bayes classifier. The Morisita-Horn index was used to measure how similar the thyroid and blood repertoires were. Starting from the raw public reads, TCRdb applied fastp trimming at Q25, assembled clones with MiXCR and retained in-frame beta chains. All rows with the same CDR3 protein become a single entry with the most common DNA and genes. None of the V and J calls come from the authors' own analysis; TCRdb made them. The table for this sample lists around 600,000 distinct CDR3 sequences; approximately 39% of them were counted only once. The top ten clones comprise over 2.5% of the sample.

The sequencing sample was made of peripheral blood. The chain uses TRBV4-2 and TRBJ2-2; 7 nucleotides in the junction match TRBD2. The receptor's source is an adult man with Graves' ophthalmopathy. The DNA sequence reads TGTGCCAGCAGCCAAGACAGCCCGAGCGGGGCGAACACCGGGGAGCTGTTTTTT. Translated, it gives CASSQDSPSGANTGELFF.